This T cell receptor beta chain is from a study of follicular helper T cells after annual influenza vaccination. Study overall: After each seasonal flu vaccination, blood came on days 0, 7 and 28. Some donors were sampled over the 2013-2014, 2014-2015 and 2015-2016 vaccinations.

With respect to this clone: What it binds is not known.

The data were produced by immunoSEQ multiplex PCR, yet TCRdb's version contains in-frame clones alone and is incomplete. The sample holds 1,300 or so clones, 68% seen once. Study results and limitations: ICOS+CD38+ cTfh clonality tracked population frequency, and its change tracked circulating plasmablast change.

V lost 1 base to trimming and J lost 3 bases, with 12 bases between them. Germline V CDR1 and CDR2: SGHTA, FQGNSA. The CDR3 sequence is 15 residues long. As to time point: 2014-2015 season, 7 days after vaccination. Cells are cTfh (non-naive CD4+CXCR5+PD-1+), split by ICOS and CD38 into double-positive or double-negative. Sequenced material: CXCR5+ CD38+ circulating T follicular helper cells from blood, taken 7 days after influenza vaccination. Subset of the sample: circulating Tfh, non-naive CD4+CXCR5+PD-1+ (ICOS+CD38+ or ICOS-CD38-). The rearrangement links TRBV7-2 to TRBJ1-1; TRBD1 is a possible D gene (6 bases). This clonotype originated in an adult who received the influenza vaccine. This CDR3 reads CASSLDLQGYTEAFF. CDR3 sequence (DNA): TGTGCCAGCAGCTTAGACTTACAGGGATACACTGAAGCTTTCTTT.